Reported below is one T cell receptor beta chain. This record belongs to a study of breast tumors, draining lymph nodes, adjacent tissues. The CDR3 runs 11 residues. The germline gives CDR1 WSHSY, CDR2 SAAADI. V was clipped by 6 bases and J by 13 bases, with 15 bases between them. Axillary draining lymph nodes of breast cancer patients supplied the node samples. TCRdb re-called the multiplex PCR reads through MiXCR, storing one row per CDR3 protein. Here the sample spans about 89,000 distinct CDR3 sequences, approximately 29% being singletons. Sequencing was performed on axillary lymph node tissue. The rearrangement joins TRBV10-2 to TRBJ1-2, with a tentative D call TRBD1 (6 bases). This TCR was recovered from a female donor with breast cancer. Some clones in this sample may be carry-over from other donors' samples. This chain's CDR3 is CASRPVQGATF. In DNA form, the CDR3 reads TGCGCCAGCAGACCAGTACAGGGTGCCACCTTC.